The 19 T cell receptor beta chains presented below share a single source sample, sequenced in a study of blood T cell repertoires in COVID-19. Clones were read by immunoSEQ multiplex PCR, and TCRdb kept only the in-frame ones, dropping some. The table has more than 200,000 clones, 84% seen once. The material sequenced was peripheral blood. These receptors all stem from a man aged 55 to 70 with acute or convalescent COVID-19.

The chain employs TRBV4-2 and TRBJ2-1, with 9 nucleotides matching TRBD2. Germline V lookup: CDR1 LGHNA, CDR2 YNFKEQ. The CDR3 consists of 15 residues. V was clipped by 3 bases and J by 8 bases; unmatched bases: 8. The CDR3 reads CASSQGIAGVYEQFF. CDR3 in DNA: TGTGCCAGCAGCCAGGGGATAGCGGGAGTTTATGAGCAGTTCTTC.

The CDR3 DNA reads as TGTGCCAGCAGACCCTCTCTTAGTGAAAAACTGTTTTTT. Amino acid sequence: CASRPSLSEKLFF. The rearrangement joins TRBV12-3 or TRBV12-4 to TRBJ1-4, with D uncertain. This CDR3 spans 13 amino acids. The V gene lost 6 bases and the J gene lost 7 bases, with 12 bases spanning the gap.

The rearrangement joins TRBV9 to TRBJ1-2; maybe TRBD1 (6 bases). The CDR3 consists of 14 residues. Germline CDR1 and CDR2: SGDLS and YYNGEE. Trimming removed 0 bases from V and 0 bases from J, with 6 bases in between. In DNA form, the CDR3 reads TGTGCCAGCAGCGTAGGACAGGCTAACTATGGCTACACCTTC. Encoded protein: CASSVGQANYGYTF.

The rearrangement joins TRBV29-1 to TRBJ1-1; D gene uncertain. The CDR3 has 13 residues. V dropped 0 bases and J dropped 5 bases, with 10 bases sitting between them. The germline V gene encodes CDR1 SQVTM and CDR2 ANQGSEA. The CDR3, as DNA: TGCAGCGTTGAAGATTTGAAGAGAACTGAAGCTTTCTTT. This gives the protein CSVEDLKRTEAFF.

The chain combines TRBV27 with TRBJ2-1; tentatively, D is TRBD2 (5 bases). The CDR3 has 15 amino acids. V was cut by 3 bases and J by 0 bases, with 9 bases left in between. CDR1 MNHEY and CDR2 SMNVEV come from the germline V gene (reference sequence). CDR3 region: CASSLAGLSYNEQFF. DNA for the CDR3: TGTGCCAGCAGTTTGGCGGGCCTCTCCTACAATGAGCAGTTCTTC.

In DNA, the CDR3 is TGTGCCAGCAGCTTGAATCAGGGGGACTATGGCTACACCTTC. Protein: CASSLNQGDYGYTF. This sequence joins TRBV28 and TRBJ1-2, with 7 bases lining up with TRBD1. This CDR3 is 14 amino acids long. From germline, CDR1 is MDHEN and CDR2 SYDVKM. Trimming cost V 6 bases and J 3 bases; bases outside gene matches: 7.

This clone was found many times. The chain combines TRBV4-1 with TRBJ2-7; 14 nucleotides match TRBD2. The CDR3 runs to 16 residues. Germline-derived CDR1 and CDR2 are MGHRA and YSYEKL. J was trimmed by 6 bases and V by 3 bases; bases with no gene match: 7. The DNA for the CDR3 is TGCGCCAGCAGCCACAGGACTAGCGGGGGGTTTGGCGAGCAGTACTTC. Protein sequence: CASSHRTSGGFGEQYF.

The V and J genes are TRBV7-3 and TRBJ2-2, with D tentatively TRBD1 (5 bases). Trimming shortened V by 5 bases and J by 5 bases, and 9 bases separated the two germline ends. Germline-derived CDR1 and CDR2 are SGHTA and FQGTGA. The CDR3 length is 13 residues. Written as DNA, the CDR3 is TGTGCCAGCAGCCCGGACACGACCGGGGAGCTGTTTTTT. Its translation is CASSPDTTGELFF.

J is TRBJ2-1 and V is TRBV9; D uncertain. Per germline, CDR1 SGDLS and CDR2 YYNGEE. V lost 1 base and J 6 bases, leaving 11 bases between the germline ends. CDR3 length: 14 amino acids. CDR3 amino acids: CASSVTQIANEQFF. For the CDR3, the DNA is TGTGCCAGCAGCGTAACCCAGATAGCCAATGAGCAGTTCTTC.

This clone has a handful of counts. The rearrangement links TRBV18 to TRBJ1-1; 7 nucleotides align to TRBD1. Per the germline V gene, CDR1 is KGHSH and CDR2 is LQKENI. The V and J ends lost 8 bases and 4 bases, in that order; junction bases with no gene match: 7. This CDR3 has 13 residues. CDR3 residues: CASRQGEGTEAFF. The CDR3 region has the DNA TGTGCCAGCCGACAGGGTGAGGGCACTGAAGCTTTCTTT.

This chain joins TRBV19 and TRBJ1-1; D is uncertain. The ends were cut back, 3 bases at V and 4 bases at J, with 15 bases in the middle. The CDR3 contains 15 residues. Germline CDR1 LNHDA, CDR2 SQIVND (reference sequence). CDR3 nucleotide sequence: TGTGCCAGTAGTATCTCGGCCAGGACTTCCACTGAAGCTTTCTTT. The encoded protein is CASSISARTSTEAFF. The complete variable domain, with remaining parts taken from reference TRBV19 and TRBJ1-1, reads DGGITQSPKYLFRKEGQNVTLSCEQNLNHDAMYWYRQDPGQGLRLIYYSQIVNDFQKGDIAEGYSVSREKKESFPLTVTSAQKNPTAFYLCASSISARTSTEAFFGQGTRLTVV.

The V call is TRBV27, the J call TRBJ1-1; TRBD1 matches 7 bases. Per germline, CDR1 MNHEY and CDR2 SMNVEV (reference sequence). V dropped 4 bases and J dropped 5; count of bases not matched to a gene: 10. CDR3 length: 15 amino acids. CDR3 DNA sequence: TGTGCCAGCAGTTGGGACAGACGGGGGCAAACTGAAGCTTTCTTT. It yields the protein CASSWDRRGQTEAFF.

This sequence joins TRBV10-3 and TRBJ1-5, with TRBD1 matching over 10 bases. This CDR3 is built from 13 residues. The junction had 6 bases not matched to a gene; V was cut back by 10 bases and J by 6 bases. Looked up from germline, CDR1 is ENHRY and CDR2 is SYGVKD. The CDR3 is CATDRGLGQPQHF. CDR3 DNA sequence: TGTGCCACCGACAGGGGGCTGGGTCAGCCCCAGCATTTT.

The V gene is TRBV6-2 or TRBV6-3, the J gene TRBJ1-5, with 8 nucleotides matching TRBD1. The CDR3 is 13 residues long. V was clipped by 6 bases and J by 9 bases; unmatched bases: 7. Germline V gene data show CDR1 as MNHEY and CDR2 as SVGEGT. The CDR3 DNA reads TGTGCCAGCAGCGACAGGGGTGGTTTGCCCCAGCATTTT. Translating gives CASSDRGGLPQHF.

This rearrangement joins TRBV6-6 to TRBJ2-5; D is ambiguous. The V gene's germline CDR1 is MNHNY and CDR2 SVGAGI (reference sequence). The CDR3 is 16 residues long. Trimming cost V 1 base and J 0 bases, with 12 bases left between them. Written as DNA, the CDR3 is TGTGCCAGCAGTTACTTGACGGCGAGGCACCAAGAGACCCAGTACTTC. Its protein product is CASSYLTARHQETQYF.

The V call is TRBV11-2, the J call TRBJ2-7; TRBD2 agrees at 9 bases. Germline-derived CDR1 and CDR2 are SGHAT and FQNNGV. CDR3 length: 15 residues. V was pared by 5 bases and J by 3 bases, with 8 bases of the junction left unmatched. The CDR3 spells CASSRGNSGSYEQYF. The CDR3 region has the DNA TGTGCCAGCAGCCGAGGCAATAGCGGGAGCTACGAGCAGTACTTC.

CDR3: CATSNESTGSGNTIYF. The DNA for the CDR3 is TGTGCCACCAGTAATGAGTCTACAGGGTCTGGAAACACCATATATTTT. V gene TRBV24-1 combines with J gene TRBJ1-3; TRBD1 might be the D (6 bases). The V end lost 6 bases, the J end lost 1 base, and 15 bases lay between the germline ends. This CDR3 spans 16 amino acids. Germline-derived CDR1 and CDR2 are KGHDR and SFDVKD.

This rearrangement joins TRBV19 to TRBJ2-1; 12 bases are a match to TRBD2. The CDR3 is made up of 20 amino acids. Germline assignment: CDR1 LNHDA and CDR2 SQIVND (reference sequence). The junction had 20 bases not matched to a gene; V was cut back by 6 bases and J by 5 bases. The DNA of the CDR3 is TGTGCCAGTAGGACCCGCGAGCAGGGAGGACTAGCGGGATTCGACAATGAGCAGTTCTTC. This gives the protein CASRTREQGGLAGFDNEQFF.

This chain connects TRBV7-2 to TRBJ1-2; 9 nucleotides agree with TRBD1. CDR3 length: 14 amino acids. V gave up 5 bases and J gave up 7 bases; unmatched junction bases: 8. Germline V gives CDR1 SGHTA, CDR2 FQGNSA. CDR3 nucleotides: TGTGCCAGCAGCGGGACAGGGAAGTACGCTGGCTACACCTTC. Translated: CASSGTGKYAGYTF. Together with reference TRBV7-2 and TRBJ1-2, the CDR3 gives the full variable domain: GAGVSQSPSNKVTEKGKDVELRCDPISGHTALYWYRQSLGQGLEFLIYFQGNSAPDKSGLPSDRFSAERTGGSVSTLTIQRTQQEDSAVYLCASSGTGKYAGYTFGSGTRLTVV.